Listed here is a single T cell receptor (beta chain). The antigen is undetermined. The PCR contained 60 Vbeta and 13 Jbeta primers. Source study methods: Tens of millions of unique TCR beta chains, roughly 12 million shared, were counted in a later analysis. Method: immunoSEQ multiplex PCR; TCRdb's copy keeps in-frame clones and lacks some. V and J calls and clone size come straight from that table; D and trimming were deduced from the DNA. The sample has 190,000 or so clones; about four fifths are singletons. The germline CDR1 and CDR2 sequences are LGHNT and FRNRAP. V trimming: 5 bases; J trimming: 1 base; junction bases outside the gene matches: 7. This CDR3 region has 15 residues. This sample stems from a study of cytomegalovirus exposure and HLA in healthy donors. Study conclusions and caveats: Sequencing artifact likely explains a cluster of highly shared sequence variants.

Input material: PBMCs. This TCR came from a boy aged 2 to 10 in good health and CMV-seronegative. The V gene is TRBV12-5, the J gene TRBJ1-1; TRBD1 matches at 7 bases. CDR3 in DNA: TGTGCTAGTGGTCCCGACAGGGTTTGGAACACTGAAGCTTTCTTT. The encoded protein is CASGPDRVWNTEAFF.